The 10 T cell receptor beta chains in this list originate from one sample, sequenced in a study of OX40 agonist ivuxolimab in advanced cancers. Only in-frame clones appear in the TCRdb table, and some are missing; sequencing was by immunoSEQ multiplex PCR. Here the sample spans more than 10,000 clones, approximately 80% being singletons. The material was CD4+ or CD8+ T cells sorted from blood, obtained in a trial of the OX40 agonist ivuxolimab. Receptors originate from an adult with an advanced solid tumor such as melanoma, head and neck, liver or kidney cancer.

The gene calls are TRBV13 and TRBJ2-7, with D possibly being TRBD2 (6 bases). This CDR3 is built from 15 residues. The germline V gene encodes CDR1 PRHDT and CDR2 FYEKMQ (reference sequence). V was shortened by 0 bases and J by 0 bases, with 9 bases between the two germline ends. The CDR3 coding sequence is TGTGCCAGCAGCTTAGGGGGACTGAGCTCCTACGAGCAGTACTTC. This translates into CASSLGGLSSYEQYF.

The rearrangement links TRBV2 to TRBJ1-1; D is possibly TRBD1 (6 bases). The V end was cut by 5 bases, the J end by 3 bases, with 13 bases between. This CDR3 has 14 residues. Germline V gene data show CDR1 as SNHLY and CDR2 as FYNNEI. The CDR3 region is CASSPTTGYTEAFF. The CDR3 DNA reads TGTGCCAGCAGTCCGACTACAGGGTACACTGAAGCTTTCTTT.

This chain uses TRBV14 with TRBJ2-2, with 8 bases matching TRBD1. CDR1 is SGHDN, CDR2 FVKESK, per germline. V trimming: 3 bases; J trimming: 7 bases; junction bases outside the gene matches: 7. This CDR3 has 15 amino acids. The CDR3 loop is CASSQVDRVVGELFF. Here the CDR3 DNA reads TGTGCCAGCAGCCAGGTGGACAGGGTCGTCGGGGAGCTGTTTTTT.

V usage is TRBV4-1 and J usage is TRBJ2-7; D may be TRBD1 (6 bases). From germline, CDR1 is MGHRA and CDR2 YSYEKL. The V end was cut by 0 bases, the J end by 0 bases, with 12 bases between. CDR3 size: 16 residues. The CDR3 here is CASSQDPVGASYEQYF. Written as DNA, the CDR3 is TGCGCCAGCAGCCAAGATCCGGTGGGGGCCTCCTACGAGCAGTACTTC.

The chain combines TRBV28 with TRBJ2-7, with TRBD1 as a possible D gene (6 bases). CDR1 and CDR2 (germline): MDHEN, SYDVKM. V was cut by 2 bases and J by 6 bases, with 8 bases left in between. The CDR3 covers 12 residues. The CDR3 loop is CASSLKGGEQYF. For the CDR3, the DNA is TGTGCCAGCAGTTTAAAAGGGGGCGAGCAGTACTTC. Drawing the rest from reference TRBV28 and TRBJ2-7, the complete variable domain is DVKVTQSSRYLVKRTGEKVFLECVQDMDHENMFWYRQDPGLGLRLIYFSYDVKMKEKGDIPEGYSVSREKKERFSLILESASTNQTSMYLCASSLKGGEQYFGPGTRLTVT.

This clone was seen just once. This chain connects TRBV4-1 to TRBJ2-7; possible D gene TRBD2, 6 bases. The CDR3 runs to 13 residues. Germline V CDR1 and CDR2: MGHRA, YSYEKL. V shed 6 bases and J shed 5 bases, with 14 bases lying between them. CDR3: CASSYTGSHEQYF. CDR3 DNA sequence: TGCGCCAGCAGTTACACCGGGAGCCACGAGCAGTACTTC.

The V call is TRBV5-6, the J call TRBJ2-5; D is unclear. Germline V gene lookup returns CDR1 SGHDT and CDR2 YYEEEE. Trimming left V 0 bases short and J 5 bases short, with 14 bases between. The CDR3 totals 15 residues. This CDR3 reads CASSLAQLITETQYF. CDR3 nucleotides: TGTGCCAGCAGCTTGGCACAGTTGATTACGGAGACCCAGTACTTC.

This clone has only a few counts. The CDR3 here is CASNKRERDYNEQFF. The DNA for the CDR3 is TGTGCCAGCAATAAGCGGGAGCGGGACTACAATGAGCAGTTCTTC. J is TRBJ2-1 and V is TRBV28; 8 positions match TRBD2. V shed 7 bases and J 3 bases; nucleotides not matched to a gene: 8. Germline CDR1 and CDR2: MDHEN and SYDVKM. This CDR3 region has 15 residues.

This rearrangement joins TRBV7-6 to TRBJ1-5; a possible D gene is TRBD1 (5 bases). Germline assignment: CDR1 SGHVS and CDR2 FNYEAQ. The CDR3 has 15 residues. The V end was cut by 5 bases, the J end by 3 bases, with 14 bases between. The DNA for the CDR3 is TGTGCCAGCAGCCCGAGCGGGGGGACCAATCAGCCCCAGCATTTT. Amino acids: CASSPSGGTNQPQHF.

By share, this clone ranks as medium-sized. This chain connects TRBV6-1 to TRBJ1-3; D is undetermined. The germline V and J ends were trimmed by 1 base and 0 bases, with 7 bases remaining between them. This CDR3 contains 15 residues. Germline V gene data show CDR1 as MNHNS and CDR2 as SASEGT. CDR3 nucleotides: TGTGCCAGCAGTGAAGGACCCAGCTCTGGAAACACCATATATTTT. As protein: CASSEGPSSGNTIYF.